One and the same sample provided the 17 T cell receptor beta chains below, sequenced in a study of Graves' ophthalmopathy and Graves' hyperthyroidism. As the template, RNA transcripts were used to amplify TCR beta CDR3 regions. The first round was an RT-PCR with HTBI primers, and the second round was a multiplex PCR. TCRdb called the multiplex PCR reads again in MiXCR, with one record for every CDR3 protein. The sample includes over 450,000 distinct CDR3 sequences, 14% of them seen just once. Sequenced: blood. The receptors here all came from a woman aged 30 to 39 with Graves' ophthalmopathy.

Regarding this clonotype: A single base separates this from a much larger clone, so it may be a read error. The J gene is TRBJ2-7, the V gene TRBV4-1; unclear D gene. The CDR3 consists of 13 residues. CDR1 and CDR2 from the germline V gene are MGHRA and YSYEKL. V was cut by 1 base and J by 4 bases, with 8 bases left in between. The CDR3 DNA follows: TGCGCCAGCAGCCAAGGGTTAGAATACGAGCAGTACGTC. Amino acids: CASSQGLEYEQYV.

This clonotype has a count of ten or more. The chain couples TRBV9 to TRBJ2-7; D might be TRBD2 (5 bases). CDR3 length: 15 amino acids. V lost 0 bases and J lost 1, with 11 bases in between. CDR1 and CDR2 (germline): SGDLS, YYNGEE. The CDR3 sequence is CASSVEGVGSYEQYF. The DNA for the CDR3 is TGTGCCAGCAGCGTAGAGGGAGTCGGATCCTACGAGCAGTACTTC.

This clonotype has ten or more counts. This chain connects TRBV6-1 to TRBJ1-2; 9 bases fit TRBD1. V lost 5 bases and J lost 4; bases outside the gene matches: 5. CDR1 is MNHNS and CDR2 is SASEGT in the germline V gene. The CDR3 has 14 amino acids. Here the CDR3 reads CASSKDRGPYGYTF. The CDR3, as DNA: TGTGCCAGCAGTAAGGACAGGGGTCCCTATGGCTACACCTTC.

In its sample, this clonotype was seen many times. The chain links TRBV18 to TRBJ2-5, with D uncertain. The V end lost 3 bases, the J end lost 5 bases, and 13 bases lay between the germline ends. This CDR3 has 14 residues. Germline V gene data show CDR1 as KGHSH and CDR2 as LQKENI. CDR3 DNA sequence: TGTGCCAGCTCACCTCACCAAGGTTCGGAGACCCAGTACTTC. Amino acid sequence: CASSPHQGSETQYF.

The chain employs TRBV27 and TRBJ1-5; 7 bases line up with TRBD1. Germline V lookup: CDR1 MNHEY, CDR2 SMNVEV (reference sequence). This CDR3 region has 14 residues. With 3 bases clipped from V and 7 bases from J, the junction kept 6 bases outside the gene matches. The CDR3 region is CASSFDRVQQPQHF. Written as DNA, the CDR3 is TGTGCCAGCAGTTTCGACAGGGTGCAGCAGCCCCAGCATTTT.

The J gene is TRBJ2-5, the V gene TRBV18; D unclear. Germline V gene data show CDR1 as KGHSH and CDR2 as LQKENI. V was clipped by 4 bases and J by 2 bases, with 11 bases between them. This CDR3 is built from 14 residues. CDR3 nucleotides: TGTGCCAGCTCACACCTTGACCGACAAGAGACCCAGTACTTC. Its protein product is CASSHLDRQETQYF.

The V gene is TRBV3-1, the J gene TRBJ1-2; 8 positions agree with TRBD1. With V trimmed by 3 bases and J by 5 bases, 8 bases remained unmatched. Germline CDR1 is LGHDT and CDR2 is YNNKEL (reference sequence). This CDR3 spans 15 amino acids. CDR3 loop: CASSHSGQEIYGYTF. The CDR3 region has the DNA TGTGCCAGCAGCCACTCGGGACAGGAAATATATGGCTACACCTTC.

In the case of this clonotype: This sequence may be a read error, since a much larger clone differs from it by one base. The chain carries TRBV20-1 and TRBJ1-1, with a tentative D call TRBD1 (5 bases). Germline V CDR1 and CDR2: DFQATT, SNEGSKA (reference sequence). The ends were cut back, 1 base at V and 1 base at J, with 19 bases in the middle. This CDR3 comprises 17 residues. CDR3 nucleotide sequence: TGCAGTGCTAGAGTTTGGGGACTTATGTCCCCGAACACTGAAGCTTTCTTT. This translates into CSARVWGLMSPNTEAFF.

This clonotype was recorded at least ten times. The chain has TRBV12-3 or TRBV12-4 and TRBJ1-5; possibly TRBD1 for D (5 bases). Between the trimmed V and J ends, which lost 2 bases and 5 bases, there was a span of 13 bases. The CDR3 totals 15 residues. CDR3 residues: CASSLLRGRDQPQHF. In DNA, the CDR3 is TGTGCCAGCAGTTTACTTCGGGGCAGAGATCAGCCCCAGCATTTT.

This clonotype was recorded many times. The rearrangement uses TRBV19 and TRBJ1-1; tentatively, D is TRBD1 (6 bases). CDR1 LNHDA and CDR2 SQIVND come from the germline V gene (reference sequence). The germline V and J ends were trimmed by 7 bases and 5 bases, with 17 bases remaining between them. The CDR3 contains 14 residues. This chain's CDR3 is CASTSPGAGTEAFF. The CDR3 DNA reads as TGTGCCAGTACCTCGCCAGGGGCCGGTACTGAAGCTTTCTTT.

This clonotype occurred many times. This chain uses TRBV5-6 with TRBJ1-1, with 7 bases identical to TRBD1. From germline, CDR1 is SGHDT and CDR2 YYEEEE. The CDR3 spans 12 residues. V trimming: 5 bases; J trimming: 7 bases; junction bases outside the gene matches: 5. CDR3 DNA: TGTGCCAGCAGTGGGACAGCCCTTGAAGCTTTCTTT. Translation: CASSGTALEAFF.

In this sample, this clonotype turned up many times. The J gene is TRBJ1-5, the V gene TRBV6-5; TRBD1 is a possible D gene (5 bases). CDR1 and CDR2 (germline): MNHEY, SVGAGI. Trimming left V 2 bases short and J 7 bases short, with 9 bases between. This CDR3 contains 13 residues. In DNA, the CDR3 is TGTGCCAGCAGTTACCCAGGGCCGCAGCCCCAGCATTTT. Its protein product is CASSYPGPQPQHF.

The V and J genes are TRBV2 and TRBJ1-1, with TRBD1 identical over 8 bases. V shed 6 bases, J shed 3 bases, and the junction held 6 bases outside the gene matches. Germline CDR1 reads SNHLY; CDR2 reads FYNNEI. This CDR3 has 14 amino acids. CDR3 bases: TGTGCCAGCAGCGCGGGACAGGTATACACTGAAGCTTTCTTT. Protein: CASSAGQVYTEAFF.

The table lists this clonotype with many counts. V and J are TRBV5-5 and TRBJ2-2; perhaps TRBD1 as D (6 bases). Trimming took off 1 base at V and 6 bases at J, with 16 bases between the two ends. Germline assignment: CDR1 SGHKS and CDR2 YYEKEE (reference sequence). CDR3 length equals 16 residues. CDR3 amino acids: CASSLTGTRGAGELFF. Here the CDR3 DNA reads TGTGCCAGCAGCTTGACTGGGACAAGGGGCGCCGGGGAGCTGTTTTTT.

This clonotype was recorded at least ten times. The genes are TRBV7-2 and TRBJ2-5, with D perhaps being TRBD1 or TRBD2 (5 bases each). Germline lookup yields CDR1 SGHTA and CDR2 FQGNSA. V dropped 5 bases and J dropped 4 bases, with 20 bases sitting between them. This CDR3 contains 16 residues. The CDR3 loop is CASSPPRGRSSETQYF. The DNA of the CDR3 is TGTGCCAGCAGCCCCCCACGGGGCAGATCATCAGAGACCCAGTACTTC. Full variable domain (remainder filled in from reference TRBV7-2 and TRBJ2-5): GAGVSQSPSNKVTEKGKDVELRCDPISGHTALYWYRQSLGQGLEFLIYFQGNSAPDKSGLPSDRFSAERTGGSVSTLTIQRTQQEDSAVYLCASSPPRGRSSETQYFGPGTRLLVL.

Comment on this clonotype: With a much larger clone just one base away, this may be a read error. The chain has TRBV27 and TRBJ1-2; no clear D. Germline V gene sequence: CDR1 MNHEY, CDR2 SMNVEV (reference sequence). With 8 bases removed from V and 2 bases from J, the gap between germline ends came to 18 bases. The CDR3 loop spans 15 amino acids. Written as DNA, the CDR3 is TGTGCCAGCTGCCAAAACCCCCGACGGAACTATGGCTACACCTTC. The encoded protein is CASCQNPRRNYGYTF.

This clonotype occurred many times. This chain uses TRBV7-9 with TRBJ1-2, with 11 bases fitting TRBD1. Germline assignment: CDR1 SEHNR and CDR2 FQNEAQ (reference sequence). This CDR3 is built from 16 residues. Germline trimming cut 1 base from V and 8 bases from J; bases unmatched to any gene: 9. The CDR3, as DNA: TGTGCCAGCAGCTTAGGGACAGGGGGCGATATAGGCGGCTACACCTTC. Amino acid sequence: CASSLGTGGDIGGYTF. The full variable domain, rest sourced from reference TRBV7-9 and TRBJ1-2, is DTGVSQNPRHKITKRGQNVTFRCDPISEHNRLYWYRQTLGQGPEFLTYFQNEAQLEKSRLLSDRFSAERPKGSFSTLEIQRTEQGDSAMYLCASSLGTGGDIGGYTFGSGTRLTVV.